This entry describes one TCR beta chain. Its specificity is not known. CDR1 MGHDK and CDR2 SYGVNS come from the germline V gene. The CDR3 contains 14 residues. Trimming stripped 5 bases from V and 1 base from J, with 11 bases between. The data stem from a study of cytomegalovirus exposure and HLA in healthy donors. Study overall: Of fewer than 450 genotyped donors, approximately 84% clustered with self-reported Caucasian donors. Study-level points and caveats: V- and J-gene trimming of TCR beta was linked (in a later analysis) to a missense DCLRE1C variant. Analyzed later, association rates of TCRs varied across HLA loci, with DRB1 most and HLA-C fewest.

Use of 60 Vbeta and 13 Jbeta primers characterized the PCR. The data were produced by immunoSEQ multiplex PCR, yet TCRdb's version contains in-frame clones alone and is incomplete. Of about 110,000 clones in the sample, 75% to 85% are singletons; the top ten hold 6.1%. V usage is TRBV25-1 and J usage is TRBJ1-1, with D tentatively TRBD1 (6 bases). The sequenced sample was PBMCs. This TCR came from a man aged 18 to 30 in good health and CMV-seronegative. CDR3 loop: CASSLGAANTEAFF. The DNA of the CDR3 is TGTGCCAGCAGTCTGGGGGCGGCGAACACTGAAGCTTTCTTT.